Listed here are 17 T cell receptor beta chains from one sample, sequenced in a study of CD8 T cells in ankylosing spondylitis. TCRdb used MiXCR to reprocess the 5' RACE reads, holding one entry per CDR3 protein. This sample has 300,000 to 350,000 distinct CDR3 sequences, with under 15% found just once. The sequenced sample consisted of blood, either unsorted or a sorted T cell fraction (not recorded which). The receptor set was obtained from a male donor with ankylosing spondylitis or in good health (not recorded which).

The table lists this clonotype with a few counts. This chain links TRBV4-1 with TRBJ2-2, with 15 bases identical to TRBD2. Trimming removed 5 bases from V and 6 bases from J; junction bases left unmatched: 7. CDR1 is MGHRA, CDR2 YSYEKL, per germline. This CDR3 region has 17 residues. In DNA form, the CDR3 reads TGCGCCAGCAGCTTCGGACTAGCGGGGGGGCCGCCCGGGGAGCTGTTTTTT. It is translated as CASSFGLAGGPPGELFF.

This sequence joins TRBV20-1 and TRBJ2-1; D possibly uses TRBD1 or TRBD2 (5 bases each). Germline-derived CDR1 and CDR2 are DFQATT and SNEGSKA (reference sequence). V lost 8 bases to trimming and J lost 0 bases, with 14 bases between them. The CDR3 is 14 residues long. CDR3 bases: TGCAGTATTCACGGGGCCGCCTCCTACAATGAGCAGTTCTTC. It codes for CSIHGAASYNEQFF.

Ten or more counts support this clonotype. J is TRBJ1-2 and V is TRBV6-5; D not certain. From germline, CDR1 is MNHEY and CDR2 SVGAGI. The CDR3 is 10 amino acids. V lost 6 bases to trimming and J lost 7 bases, with 6 bases between them. The CDR3 nucleotides read TGTGCCAGCAGCCCCCTTGGCTACACCTTC. This sequence encodes CASSPLGYTF.

This chain uses TRBV5-6 with TRBJ2-3; 7 bases align to TRBD2. Germline-derived CDR1 and CDR2 are SGHDT and YYEEEE. The length of the CDR3 is 17 residues. The junction had 15 bases not matched to a gene; V was cut back by 4 bases and J by 4 bases. The CDR3, as DNA: TGTGCCAGCAGCCGCTCCCCGCTCGCTGGGAGGGCAGATACGCAGTATTTT. Residues: CASSRSPLAGRADTQYF.

In its sample, this clonotype was seen a few times. This chain joins TRBV7-2 and TRBJ2-7; D gene ambiguous. This CDR3 contains 15 residues. The ends were cut back, 2 bases at V and 9 bases at J, with 20 bases in the middle. Germline-derived CDR1 and CDR2 are SGHTA and FQGNSA. CDR3 loop: CASSLNGPQSGGQYF. The CDR3, as DNA: TGTGCCAGCAGCTTAAACGGGCCTCAATCGGGTGGGCAGTACTTC.

This clonotype was counted a single time. V and J are TRBV6-1 and TRBJ2-1; unclear D gene. The length of the CDR3 is 11 residues. V lost 2 bases, J lost 7 bases, and 3 bases lay in between. The V gene's germline CDR1 is MNHNS and CDR2 SASEGT. The CDR3 DNA sequence: TGTGCCAGCAGTGAAAATAATGAGCAGTTCTTC. It is translated as CASSENNEQFF.

The chain links TRBV12-3 or TRBV12-4 to TRBJ1-6; no definite D call. This CDR3 has 13 residues. With 4 bases removed from V and 10 bases from J, the gap between germline ends came to 11 bases. The CDR3: CASSSAVKSPLHF. The DNA of the CDR3 is TGTGCCAGCAGTTCGGCCGTGAAATCACCCCTCCACTTT.

There are a few counts of this clonotype. In nucleotides, the CDR3 is TGCAGTGCTAGAGGCCTACAGGGGGCGGATAATTCACCCCTCCACTTT. This encodes CSARGLQGADNSPLHF. The V call is TRBV20-1, the J call TRBJ1-6; TRBD1 aligns across 9 bases. Germline assignment: CDR1 DFQATT and CDR2 SNEGSKA (reference sequence). CDR3 length: 16 amino acids. The ends lost 1 base at V and 5 bases at J; junction bases unmatched: 6.

This clonotype was counted a single time. The rearrangement uses TRBV7-9 and TRBJ2-1; D could derive from TRBD1 or TRBD2 (5 bases each). Germline-derived CDR1 and CDR2 are SEHNR and FQNEAQ (reference sequence). V was cut by 4 bases and J by 8 bases, with 21 bases left in between. The CDR3 sequence is 16 residues long. The CDR3 region is CASSSYRGAEGDEQFF. The CDR3 DNA reads TGTGCCAGCAGCTCCTATCGGGGAGCGGAAGGGGATGAGCAGTTCTTC.

This clonotype was recorded a few times. The chain employs TRBV12-5 and TRBJ2-1; D call uncertain. Germline CDR1 is LGHNT and CDR2 is FRNRAP. This CDR3 has 12 residues. V dropped 0 bases and J dropped 9 bases, with 6 bases sitting between them. The CDR3 DNA reads as TGTGCTAGTGGTTTGGTTTGGAGTGAGCAGTTCTTC. Protein sequence: CASGLVWSEQFF.

The rearrangement joins TRBV7-9 to TRBJ2-2, with 9 bases identical to TRBD2. The V gene's germline CDR1 is SEHNR and CDR2 FQNEAQ (reference sequence). CDR3 length: 17 residues. V lost 3 bases and J lost 1; bases outside the gene matches: 6. CDR3 region: CASSFRLAVRNTGELFF. The CDR3 nucleotides read TGTGCCAGCAGCTTTAGACTAGCGGTTCGGAACACCGGGGAGCTGTTTTTT.

In this sample, this clonotype turned up a few times. The chain joins TRBV2 to TRBJ2-2; a possible D gene is TRBD2 (5 bases). V was pared by 6 bases and J by 12 bases, with 11 bases between. Germline V gene sequence: CDR1 SNHLY, CDR2 FYNNEI. The CDR3 contains 11 residues. CDR3 protein: CASRSGPQLFF. DNA for the CDR3: TGTGCCAGCAGAAGCGGACCGCAGCTGTTTTTT.

V and J are TRBV5-1 and TRBJ1-2, with TRBD1 identical over 7 bases. This CDR3 contains 15 residues. Trimming took 6 bases from V and 0 from J; bases not matched to a gene: 8. The germline CDR1 and CDR2 sequences are SGHRS and YFSETQ. CDR3 loop: CASKEQGRANYGYTF. The CDR3 DNA sequence: TGCGCCAGCAAAGAACAGGGGAGGGCTAACTATGGCTACACCTTC.

This clonotype appeared a few times. The chain joins TRBV12-3 or TRBV12-4 to TRBJ1-1, with TRBD1 as a possible D gene (6 bases). CDR3 length: 13 residues. Trimming took off 7 bases at V and 0 bases at J, with 9 bases between the two ends. For the CDR3, the DNA is TGTGCCAGCATCGGACAGCTGAACACTGAAGCTTTCTTT. It translates to CASIGQLNTEAFF.

There are many counts of this clonotype. V is TRBV27 and J is TRBJ2-4; TRBD1 aligns across 10 bases. The J segment lost 1 base and the V segment lost 3 bases, leaving 6 bases of the junction unmatched. CDR3 length: 17 amino acids. Germline V CDR1 and CDR2: MNHEY, SMNVEV (reference sequence). Written as DNA, the CDR3 is TGTGCCAGCAGTTTTGGACAGGGGGGGTCGGCCAAAAACATTCAGTACTTC. As protein: CASSFGQGGSAKNIQYF.

This clonotype appeared a few times. CDR3 bases: TGTGCCAGCAGGCGACAGGCGGATCTGGGAGAGCAGTACTTC. Amino acid sequence: CASRRQADLGEQYF. The chain employs TRBV7-2 and TRBJ2-7; a weak D match, TRBD1 (6 bases). Trimming removed 6 bases at V and 7 bases at J, with 19 bases between. From germline, CDR1 is SGHTA and CDR2 FQGNSA. CDR3 length equals 14 residues.

V usage is TRBV5-6 and J usage is TRBJ2-2, with 8 positions matching TRBD2. The trim removed 4 bases at V and 3 bases at J, leaving 5 bases unmatched. Germline CDR1 SGHDT, CDR2 YYEEEE. This CDR3 is 15 amino acids long. Here the CDR3 DNA reads TGTGCCAGCAGCCAGCGGGGGCTATACACCGGGGAGCTGTTTTTT. Translation gives CASSQRGLYTGELFF.